This TCR beta chain comes out of a study of untreated major depressive disorder. TCRdb keeps only in-frame clones here, not all; method: immunoSEQ multiplex PCR. The sample yields 21,000 or so clones, roughly 93% seen once. The germline CDR1 and CDR2 sequences are SGHTA and FQGNSA. Trimming shortened V by 6 bases and J by 0 bases, and 11 bases separated the two germline ends. The length of the CDR3 is 14 residues. The sequenced material came from CD4+ T cells from PBMCs. The V gene is TRBV7-2, the J gene TRBJ1-1; D remains unclear. The clonotype comes from a man aged 25-40 years in good health. In DNA form, the CDR3 reads TGTGCCAGCAGGGTCGGGCAGCTGAACACTGAAGCTTTCTTT. Translated, it gives CASRVGQLNTEAFF.